Listed here are 16 T cell receptor beta chains from one sample, sequenced in a study of blood T cell repertoires in COVID-19 (dated by TCRdb to the early 2020s). Library generation was performed with the immunoSEQ multiplex PCR assay. TCRdb retrieved this table from immuneACCESS and kept in-frame rearrangements only. Not all clones are present; in checked studies, unresolved V genes account for under half, and no reason is known for the remainder. In this sample the table shows about 200,000 clones, under 90% of which occur a single time. The ten largest clones represent more than 5.5% of the sample. Specimen: peripheral blood. All receptors derive from a man aged 60 to 69 who had recovered from COVID-19.

The CDR3 spells CASSLPRASGGQETQYF. CDR3 bases: TGTGCCAGCAGCTTGCCCAGGGCTAGCGGGGGGCAAGAGACCCAGTACTTC. V usage is TRBV5-4 and J usage is TRBJ2-5; 11 positions match TRBD2. In germline, CDR1 is SGHNT, CDR2 YYREEE (reference sequence). This CDR3 has 17 amino acids. The V and J ends lost 1 base and 2 bases, in that order; junction bases with no gene match: 7. The complete variable domain, with remaining parts taken from reference TRBV5-4 and TRBJ2-5, reads ETGVTQSPTHLIKTRGQQVTLRCSSQSGHNTVSWYQQALGQGPQFIFQYYREEENGRGNFPPRFSGLQFPNYSSELNVNALELDDSALYLCASSLPRASGGQETQYFGPGTRLLVL.

The chain employs TRBV10-3 and TRBJ1-5; tentatively, D is TRBD1 (5 bases). Deletions cut 1 base from V and 2 bases from J, with 12 bases between. The CDR3 length is 16 residues. Germline V gene lookup returns CDR1 ENHRY and CDR2 SYGVKD. CDR3 sequence reads: CAISEFGAGGNQPQHF. The DNA of the CDR3 is TGTGCCATCAGTGAGTTTGGGGCGGGAGGCAATCAGCCCCAGCATTTT.

The chain recombines TRBV7-3 with TRBJ1-3; D call uncertain. V lost 0 bases and J 3 bases, leaving 12 bases between the germline ends. There are 16 residues in the CDR3. CDR1 is SGHTA and CDR2 is FQGTGA in the germline V gene. The CDR3 DNA sequence: TGTGCCAGCAGCTTAACTCCGGGTGGCGGTGGAAACACCATATATTTT. It is translated as CASSLTPGGGGNTIYF.

This chain links TRBV5-1 with TRBJ2-3, with 7 bases matching TRBD2. V lost 0 bases and J lost 0; bases outside the gene matches: 7. The CDR3 runs to 17 residues. In germline, CDR1 is SGHRS, CDR2 YFSETQ. In nucleotides, the CDR3 is TGCGCCAGCAGCTTGGGGGCTAGCGGAACTAGCACAGATACGCAGTATTTT. Translated, it gives CASSLGASGTSTDTQYF.

The rearrangement links TRBV20-1 to TRBJ2-6, with D possibly being TRBD1 (6 bases). Germline-derived CDR1 and CDR2 are DFQATT and SNEGSKA (reference sequence). Trimming removed 3 bases at V and 2 bases at J, with 8 bases between. This CDR3 has 14 residues. The CDR3 loop reads CSASNRAGANVLTF. In nucleotides, the CDR3 is TGCAGTGCTAGTAACAGGGCTGGGGCCAACGTCCTGACTTTC.

The chain carries TRBV27 and TRBJ2-6; D is ambiguous. This CDR3 contains 14 residues. The germline CDR1 and CDR2 sequences are MNHEY and SMNVEV (reference sequence). Trimming pared 6 bases from V and 1 base from J, leaving 7 bases between. The CDR3 coding sequence is TGTGCCAGCAGCTCCCTTTCTGGGGCCAACGTCCTGACTTTC. Protein sequence: CASSSLSGANVLTF.

The rearrangement uses TRBV10-3 and TRBJ1-6, with TRBD1 matching over 7 bases. CDR1 ENHRY and CDR2 SYGVKD come from the germline V gene. Trimming cost V 3 bases and J 6 bases; bases outside gene matches: 5. The CDR3 extends over 15 amino acids. The CDR3 sequence: CAISEGGGSNSPLHF. The CDR3 DNA is TGTGCCATCAGTGAAGGAGGGGGCTCTAATTCACCCCTCCACTTT.

This clone has a count of ten or more. Other DNA sequences in the same sample also yield this CDR3. The chain recombines TRBV2 with TRBJ2-7; D is perhaps TRBD2 (7 bases). The CDR3 covers 20 residues. V was trimmed by 11 bases and J by 2 bases, leaving 37 bases between them. From germline, CDR1 is SNHLY and CDR2 FYNNEI. CDR3 coding DNA: TGTGCCTGCGGCGGCGGGAGTTGGGGGGGCTGGTTGCCTTCTACCTACGAGCAGTACTTC. Translating it yields CACGGGSWGGWLPSTYEQYF.

The rearrangement uses TRBV19 and TRBJ2-7, with TRBD1 as a possible D gene (6 bases). The CDR3 consists of 17 residues. The V end was cut by 4 bases, the J end by 0 bases, with 19 bases between. Germline V gives CDR1 LNHDA, CDR2 SQIVND (reference sequence). CDR3 DNA: TGTGCCAGTAGTACATGGGATTGGACAGCTTACTCCTACGAGCAGTACTTC. It yields the protein CASSTWDWTAYSYEQYF.

The J gene is TRBJ2-1, the V gene TRBV27, with 7 nucleotides matching TRBD2. Per the germline V gene, CDR1 is MNHEY and CDR2 is SMNVEV (reference sequence). The CDR3 has 15 amino acids. Losses at the gene ends were 0 bases for V and 6 bases for J; bases not matched to a gene: 5. The CDR3 nucleotides read TGTGCCAGCAGTTTATCATGGCTAGCGGCCAATGAGCAGTTCTTC. As protein: CASSLSWLAANEQFF.

The chain is built from TRBV3-1 (or the pseudogene TRBV3-2) and TRBJ1-3; D unclear. Trimming removed 1 base from V and 7 bases from J, with 8 bases in between. The CDR3 consists of 13 residues. The germline V gene encodes CDR1 LGHDT and CDR2 YNNKEL (reference sequence). The CDR3 spells CASSQAGINTIYF. DNA of the CDR3: TGTGCCAGCAGCCAAGCAGGTATCAACACCATATATTTT.

The rearrangement uses TRBV12-5 and TRBJ1-3; D remains unclear. Trimming shortened V by 0 bases and J by 0 bases, and 9 bases separated the two germline ends. The CDR3 runs 16 residues. CDR1 is LGHNT and CDR2 is FRNRAP in the germline V gene. The CDR3 region has the DNA TGTGCTAGTGGTTTGGTGGTCGGGAACTCTGGAAACACCATATATTTT. This sequence encodes CASGLVVGNSGNTIYF.

CDR3 in DNA: TGTGCCAGCAGCGTAGAGTCCCAAGGCGGGGGGTCCCAAGAGACCCAGTACTTC. Residues: CASSVESQGGGSQETQYF. This chain connects TRBV9 to TRBJ2-5, with 8 nucleotides matching TRBD2. J gave up 1 base and V 0 bases, and 11 bases lay outside the gene matches. The CDR3 contains 18 residues. Germline values: CDR1 SGDLS, CDR2 YYNGEE.

The chain has TRBV27 and TRBJ2-3, with 9 bases matching TRBD1. Germline V lookup: CDR1 MNHEY, CDR2 SMNVEV (reference sequence). This CDR3 is 16 amino acids long. The V and J ends lost 6 bases and 2 bases, in that order; junction bases with no gene match: 9. The CDR3 bases are TGTGCCAGCAGGCATGGCAGGACAGGGGCCACAGATACGCAGTATTTT. Translated, it gives CASRHGRTGATDTQYF.

This chain joins TRBV29-1 and TRBJ1-2; D not certain. V was shortened by 8 bases and J by 4 bases, with 14 bases between the two germline ends. The germline V gene has CDR1 SQVTM and CDR2 ANQGSEA. This CDR3 is built from 12 residues. The CDR3 loop is CSIQIFPYGYTF. The CDR3 DNA is TGCAGCATACAGATCTTTCCCTATGGCTACACCTTC.

V gene TRBV6-5 combines with J gene TRBJ2-3; D gene uncertain. Between the trimmed V and J ends, which lost 5 bases and 11 bases, there was a span of 8 bases. In germline, CDR1 is MNHEY, CDR2 SVGAGI. The CDR3 runs to 10 residues. CDR3 sequence reads: CASSLNMQYF. The DNA of the CDR3 is TGTGCCAGCAGTCTTAATATGCAGTATTTT.